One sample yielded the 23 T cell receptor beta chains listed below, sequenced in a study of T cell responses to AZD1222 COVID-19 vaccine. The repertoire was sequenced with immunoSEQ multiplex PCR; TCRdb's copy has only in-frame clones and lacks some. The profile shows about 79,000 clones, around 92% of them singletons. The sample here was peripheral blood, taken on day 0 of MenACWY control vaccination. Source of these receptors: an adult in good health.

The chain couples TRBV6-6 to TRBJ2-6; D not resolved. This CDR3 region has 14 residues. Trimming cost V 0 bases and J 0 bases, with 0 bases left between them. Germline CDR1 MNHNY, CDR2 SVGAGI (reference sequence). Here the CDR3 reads CASSYSSGANVLTF. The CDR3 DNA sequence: TGTGCCAGCAGTTACTCCTCTGGGGCCAACGTCCTGACTTTC.

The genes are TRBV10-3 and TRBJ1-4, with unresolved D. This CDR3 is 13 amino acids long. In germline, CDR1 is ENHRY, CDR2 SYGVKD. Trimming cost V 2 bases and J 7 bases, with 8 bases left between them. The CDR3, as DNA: TGTGCCATCAGTGAGCTGGGTGCTGAAAAACTGTTTTTT. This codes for CAISELGAEKLFF.

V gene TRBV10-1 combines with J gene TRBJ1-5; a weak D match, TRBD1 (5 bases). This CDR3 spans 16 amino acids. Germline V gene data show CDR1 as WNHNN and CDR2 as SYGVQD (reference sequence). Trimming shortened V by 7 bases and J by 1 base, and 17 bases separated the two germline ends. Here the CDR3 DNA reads TGCGCCAGCACTCAGGGAGGCGGTGAGAGCAATCAGCCCCAGCATTTT. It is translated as CASTQGGGESNQPQHF.

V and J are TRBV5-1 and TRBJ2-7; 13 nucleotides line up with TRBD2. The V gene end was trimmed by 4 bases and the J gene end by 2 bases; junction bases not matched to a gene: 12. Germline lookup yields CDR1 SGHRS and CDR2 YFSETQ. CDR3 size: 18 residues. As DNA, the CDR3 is TGCGCCAGCAGCAACTCCCCCGGGACTAGCGGGGAGGCCTACGAGCAGTACTTC. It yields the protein CASSNSPGTSGEAYEQYF.

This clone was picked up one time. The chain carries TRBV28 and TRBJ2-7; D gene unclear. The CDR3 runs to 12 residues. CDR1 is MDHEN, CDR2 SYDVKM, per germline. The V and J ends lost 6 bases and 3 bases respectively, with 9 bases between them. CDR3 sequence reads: CASRTNSYEQYF. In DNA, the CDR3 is TGTGCCAGCAGGACGAACAGCTACGAGCAGTACTTC.

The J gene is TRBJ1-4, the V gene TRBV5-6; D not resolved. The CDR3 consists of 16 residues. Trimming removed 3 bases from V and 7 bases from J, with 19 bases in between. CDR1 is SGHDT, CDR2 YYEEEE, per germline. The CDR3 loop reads CASSSPGGRDGEKLFF. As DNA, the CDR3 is TGTGCCAGCAGCTCGCCAGGTGGGAGGGATGGTGAAAAACTGTTTTTT.

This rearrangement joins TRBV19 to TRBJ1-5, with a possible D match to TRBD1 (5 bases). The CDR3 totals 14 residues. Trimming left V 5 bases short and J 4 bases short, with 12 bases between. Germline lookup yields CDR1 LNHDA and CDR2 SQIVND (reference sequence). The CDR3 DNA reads TGTGCCAGTAGTGGTTCGGGGGGTAATCAGCCCCAGCATTTT. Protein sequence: CASSGSGGNQPQHF.

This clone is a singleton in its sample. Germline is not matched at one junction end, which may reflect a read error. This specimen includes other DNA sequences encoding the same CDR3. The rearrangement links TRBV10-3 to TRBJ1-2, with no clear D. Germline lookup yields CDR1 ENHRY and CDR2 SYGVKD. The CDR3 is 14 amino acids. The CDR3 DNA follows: TGCGCCATCAGTGAGGCTGGGCGGGGTTATGGCTACACCTTC. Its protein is CAISEAGRGYGYTF.

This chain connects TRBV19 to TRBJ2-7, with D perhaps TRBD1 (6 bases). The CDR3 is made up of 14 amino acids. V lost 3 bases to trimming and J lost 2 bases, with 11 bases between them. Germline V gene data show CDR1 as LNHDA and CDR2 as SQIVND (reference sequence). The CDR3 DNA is TGTGCCAGTAGTATCGAACAGGGCCCCTACGAGCAGTACTTC. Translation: CASSIEQGPYEQYF.

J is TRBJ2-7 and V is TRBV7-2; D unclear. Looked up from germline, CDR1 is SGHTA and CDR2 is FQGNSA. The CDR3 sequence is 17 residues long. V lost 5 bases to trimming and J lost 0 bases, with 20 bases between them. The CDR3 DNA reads TGTGCCAGCAGCCCGATTTTGAACTCGTTCGGCTCCTACGAGCAGTACTTC. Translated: CASSPILNSFGSYEQYF.

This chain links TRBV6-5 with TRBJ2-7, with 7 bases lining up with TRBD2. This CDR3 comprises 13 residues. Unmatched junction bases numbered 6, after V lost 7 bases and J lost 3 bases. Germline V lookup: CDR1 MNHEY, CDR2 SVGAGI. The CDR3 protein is CASTVSGGYEQYF. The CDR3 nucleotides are TGTGCCAGCACCGTCTCGGGGGGCTACGAGCAGTACTTC.

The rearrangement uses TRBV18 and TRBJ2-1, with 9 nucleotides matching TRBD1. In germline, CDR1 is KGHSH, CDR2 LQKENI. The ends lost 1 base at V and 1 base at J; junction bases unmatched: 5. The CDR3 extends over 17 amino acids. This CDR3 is CASSPRRQGVSYNEQFF. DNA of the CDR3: TGTGCCAGCTCACCACGCCGACAGGGGGTTTCCTACAATGAGCAGTTCTTC.

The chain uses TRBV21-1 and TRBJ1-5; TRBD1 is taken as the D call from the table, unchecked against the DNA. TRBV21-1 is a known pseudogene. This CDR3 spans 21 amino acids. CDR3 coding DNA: TGTGCCAGCGCCCAGGGAAATCCGGGACAATCGACTAATAAAAGCAATCAGCCCCAGCATTTT. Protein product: CASAQGNPGQSTNKSNQPQHF.

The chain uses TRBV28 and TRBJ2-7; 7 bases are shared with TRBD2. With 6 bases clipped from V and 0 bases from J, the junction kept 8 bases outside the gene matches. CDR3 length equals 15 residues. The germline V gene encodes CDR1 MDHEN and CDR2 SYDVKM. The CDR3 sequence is CASRPSSGSSYEQYF. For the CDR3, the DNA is TGTGCCAGCAGACCCTCTAGCGGTAGCTCCTACGAGCAGTACTTC. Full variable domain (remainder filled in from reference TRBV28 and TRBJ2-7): DVKVTQSSRYLVKRTGEKVFLECVQDMDHENMFWYRQDPGLGLRLIYFSYDVKMKEKGDIPEGYSVSREKKERFSLILESASTNQTSMYLCASRPSSGSSYEQYFGPGTRLTVT.

The CDR3 loop reads CASSLEYRFSEAFF. CDR3 coding DNA: TGTGCCAGCAGCTTAGAGTACAGGTTTAGTGAAGCTTTCTTT. The chain links TRBV7-2 to TRBJ1-1, with D tentatively TRBD1 (5 bases). The V end lost 1 base, the J end lost 7 bases, and 13 bases lay between the germline ends. This CDR3 comprises 14 residues. Germline V lookup: CDR1 SGHTA, CDR2 FQGNSA.

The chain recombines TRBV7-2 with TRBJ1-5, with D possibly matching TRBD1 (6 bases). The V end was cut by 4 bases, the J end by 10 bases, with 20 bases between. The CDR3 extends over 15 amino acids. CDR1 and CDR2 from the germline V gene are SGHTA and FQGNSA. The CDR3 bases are TGTGCCAGCAGCTGGATGCCGGGACAAGAATCCCCCCAGCATTTT. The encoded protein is CASSWMPGQESPQHF.

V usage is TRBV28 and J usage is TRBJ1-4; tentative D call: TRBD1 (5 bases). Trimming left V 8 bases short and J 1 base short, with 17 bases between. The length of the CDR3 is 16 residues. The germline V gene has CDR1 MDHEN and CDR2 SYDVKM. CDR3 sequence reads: CASGEGTSLTNEKLFF. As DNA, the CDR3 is TGTGCCAGCGGAGAGGGGACTAGCCTAACTAATGAAAAACTGTTTTTT.

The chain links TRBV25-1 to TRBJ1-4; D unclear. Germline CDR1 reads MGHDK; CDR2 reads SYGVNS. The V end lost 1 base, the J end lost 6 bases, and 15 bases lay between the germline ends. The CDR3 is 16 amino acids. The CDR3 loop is CASSESRIPIYEKLFF. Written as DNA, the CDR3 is TGTGCCAGCAGTGAATCTCGGATTCCCATCTATGAAAAACTGTTTTTT.

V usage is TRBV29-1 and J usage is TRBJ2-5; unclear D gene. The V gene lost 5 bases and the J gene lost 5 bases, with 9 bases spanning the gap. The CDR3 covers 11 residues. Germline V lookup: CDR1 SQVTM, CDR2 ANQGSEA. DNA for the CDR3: TGCAGCGTTCAAAATTTGGAGACCCAGTACTTC. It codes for CSVQNLETQYF. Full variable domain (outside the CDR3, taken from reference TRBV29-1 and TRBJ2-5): SAVISQKPSRDICQRGTSLTIQCQVDSQVTMMFWYRQQPGQSLTLIATANQGSEATYESGFVIDKFPISRPNLTFSTLTVSNMSPEDSSIYLCSVQNLETQYFGPGTRLLVL.

CDR3 in amino acids: CASSQGAATGELFF. CDR3 bases: TGTGCCAGCAGTCAGGGGGCGGCCACCGGGGAGCTGTTTTTT. This chain joins TRBV28 and TRBJ2-2; TRBD1 matches 8 bases. Looked up from germline, CDR1 is MDHEN and CDR2 is SYDVKM. The CDR3 is 14 residues long. The trim removed 5 bases at V and 4 bases at J, leaving 3 bases unmatched.

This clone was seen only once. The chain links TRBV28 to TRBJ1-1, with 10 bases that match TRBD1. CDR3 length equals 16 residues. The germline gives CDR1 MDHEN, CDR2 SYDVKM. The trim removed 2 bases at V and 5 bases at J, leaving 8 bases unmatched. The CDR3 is CASSLGGQGSRTEAFF. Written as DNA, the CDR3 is TGTGCCAGCAGTTTAGGGGGACAGGGGAGTAGGACTGAAGCTTTCTTT.

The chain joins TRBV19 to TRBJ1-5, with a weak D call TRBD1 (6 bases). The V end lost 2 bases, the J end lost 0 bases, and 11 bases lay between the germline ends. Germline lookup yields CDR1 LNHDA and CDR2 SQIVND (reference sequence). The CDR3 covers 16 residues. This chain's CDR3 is CASSIYRVNSNQPQHF. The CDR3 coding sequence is TGTGCCAGTAGTATATACAGGGTTAATAGCAATCAGCCCCAGCATTTT.

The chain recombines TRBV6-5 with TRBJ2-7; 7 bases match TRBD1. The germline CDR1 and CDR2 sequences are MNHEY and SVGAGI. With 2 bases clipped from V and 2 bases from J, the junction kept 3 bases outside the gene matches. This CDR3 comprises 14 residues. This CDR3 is CASSYATGPYEQYF. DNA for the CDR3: TGTGCCAGCAGTTACGCGACAGGGCCCTACGAGCAGTACTTC.